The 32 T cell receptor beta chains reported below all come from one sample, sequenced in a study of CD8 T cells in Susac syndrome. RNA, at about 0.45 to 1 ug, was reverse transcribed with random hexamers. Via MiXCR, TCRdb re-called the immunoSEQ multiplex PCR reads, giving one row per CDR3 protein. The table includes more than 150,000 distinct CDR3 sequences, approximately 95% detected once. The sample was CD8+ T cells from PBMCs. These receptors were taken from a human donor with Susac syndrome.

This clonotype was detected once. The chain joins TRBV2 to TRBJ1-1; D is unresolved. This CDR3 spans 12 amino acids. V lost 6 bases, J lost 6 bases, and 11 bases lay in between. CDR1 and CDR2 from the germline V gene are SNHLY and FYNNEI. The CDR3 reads CASSTQAPEAFF. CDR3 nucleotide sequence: TGTGCCAGCAGCACTCAGGCCCCTGAAGCTTTCTTT.

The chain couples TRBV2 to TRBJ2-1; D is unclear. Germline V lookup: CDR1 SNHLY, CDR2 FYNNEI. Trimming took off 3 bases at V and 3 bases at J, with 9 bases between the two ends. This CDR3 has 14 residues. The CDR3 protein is CASSESGFYNEQFF. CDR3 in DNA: TGTGCCAGCAGTGAGTCCGGGTTCTACAATGAGCAGTTCTTC.

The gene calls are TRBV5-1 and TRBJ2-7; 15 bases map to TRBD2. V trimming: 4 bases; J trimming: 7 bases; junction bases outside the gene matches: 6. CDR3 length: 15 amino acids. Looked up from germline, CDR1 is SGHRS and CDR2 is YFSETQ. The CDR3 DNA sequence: TGCGCCAGCAGCCTGGGGACTAGCGGGAGGTCGGAGCAGTACTTC. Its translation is CASSLGTSGRSEQYF. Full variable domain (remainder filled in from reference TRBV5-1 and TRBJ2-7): KAGVTQTPRYLIKTRGQQVTLSCSPISGHRSVSWYQQTPGQGLQFLFEYFSETQRNKGNFPGRFSGRQFSNSRSEMNVSTLELGDSALYLCASSLGTSGRSEQYFGPGTRLTVT.

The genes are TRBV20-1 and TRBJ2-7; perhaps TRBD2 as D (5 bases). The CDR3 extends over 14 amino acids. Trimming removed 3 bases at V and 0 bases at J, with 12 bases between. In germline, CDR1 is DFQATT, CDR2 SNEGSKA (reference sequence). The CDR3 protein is CSASRSGSSYEQYF. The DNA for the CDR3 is TGCAGTGCTAGTAGGAGCGGAAGCTCCTACGAGCAGTACTTC.

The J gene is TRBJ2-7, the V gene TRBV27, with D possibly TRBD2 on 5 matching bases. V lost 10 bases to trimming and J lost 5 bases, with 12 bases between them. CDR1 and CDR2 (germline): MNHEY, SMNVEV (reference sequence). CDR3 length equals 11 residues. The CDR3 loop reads CAIVAGDEQYF. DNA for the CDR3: TGTGCCATCGTCGCCGGGGACGAGCAGTACTTC.

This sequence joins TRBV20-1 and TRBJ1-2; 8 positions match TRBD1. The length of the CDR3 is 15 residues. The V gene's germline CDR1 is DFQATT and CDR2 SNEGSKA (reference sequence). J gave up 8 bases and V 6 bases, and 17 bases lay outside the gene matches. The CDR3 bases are TGCAGTGCCTGGTTGACAGGGGTTCCCACGAGAGGCTACACCTTC. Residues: CSAWLTGVPTRGYTF.

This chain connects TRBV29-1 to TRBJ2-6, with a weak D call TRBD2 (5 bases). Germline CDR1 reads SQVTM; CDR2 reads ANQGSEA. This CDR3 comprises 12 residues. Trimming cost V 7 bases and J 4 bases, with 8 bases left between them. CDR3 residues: CSAGLGANVLTF. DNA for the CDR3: TGCAGCGCTGGACTCGGGGCCAACGTCCTGACTTTC.

The CDR3 region is CATSRDRQIQETQYF. The CDR3 DNA is TGTGCCACCAGCAGAGATCGACAGATCCAAGAGACCCAGTACTTC. This chain connects TRBV15 to TRBJ2-5; tentatively, D is TRBD1 (5 bases). Germline V gene lookup returns CDR1 LNHNV and CDR2 YYDKDF (reference sequence). The ends were cut back, 0 bases at V and 1 base at J, with 9 bases in the middle. CDR3 length: 15 residues.

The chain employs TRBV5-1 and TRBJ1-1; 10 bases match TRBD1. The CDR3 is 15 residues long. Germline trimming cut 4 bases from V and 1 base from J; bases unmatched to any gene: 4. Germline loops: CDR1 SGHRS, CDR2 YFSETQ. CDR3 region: CASSIGDRGNTEAFF. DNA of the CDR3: TGCGCCAGCAGCATAGGGGACAGGGGGAACACTGAAGCTTTCTTT. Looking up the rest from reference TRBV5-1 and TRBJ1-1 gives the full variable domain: KAGVTQTPRYLIKTRGQQVTLSCSPISGHRSVSWYQQTPGQGLQFLFEYFSETQRNKGNFPGRFSGRQFSNSRSEMNVSTLELGDSALYLCASSIGDRGNTEAFFGQGTRLTVV.

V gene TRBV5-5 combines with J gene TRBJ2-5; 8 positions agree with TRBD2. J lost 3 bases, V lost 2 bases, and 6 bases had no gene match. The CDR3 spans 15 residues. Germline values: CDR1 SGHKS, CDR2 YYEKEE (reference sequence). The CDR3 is CASSLAGAVEETQYF. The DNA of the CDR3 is TGTGCCAGCAGCTTAGCGGGGGCCGTCGAAGAGACCCAGTACTTC.

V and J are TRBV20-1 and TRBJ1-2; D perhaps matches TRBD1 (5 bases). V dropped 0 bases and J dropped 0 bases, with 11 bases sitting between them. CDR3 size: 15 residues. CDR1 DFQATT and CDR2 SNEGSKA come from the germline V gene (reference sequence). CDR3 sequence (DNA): TGCAGTGCTAGAGATCTACGGGGGGCTAACTATGGCTACACCTTC. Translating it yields CSARDLRGANYGYTF.

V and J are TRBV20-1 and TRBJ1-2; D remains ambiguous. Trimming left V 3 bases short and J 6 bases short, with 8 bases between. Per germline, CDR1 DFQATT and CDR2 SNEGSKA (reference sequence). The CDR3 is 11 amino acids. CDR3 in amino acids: CSAREAHGYTF. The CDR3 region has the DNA TGCAGTGCTAGGGAGGCCCATGGCTACACCTTC.

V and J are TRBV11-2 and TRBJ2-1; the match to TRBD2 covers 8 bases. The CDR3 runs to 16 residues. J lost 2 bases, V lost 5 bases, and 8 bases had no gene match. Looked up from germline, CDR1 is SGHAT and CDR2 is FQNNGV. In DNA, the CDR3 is TGTGCCAGCAGCCCAGCCGGGACTAGGCCCTACAATGAGCAGTTCTTC. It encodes CASSPAGTRPYNEQFF.

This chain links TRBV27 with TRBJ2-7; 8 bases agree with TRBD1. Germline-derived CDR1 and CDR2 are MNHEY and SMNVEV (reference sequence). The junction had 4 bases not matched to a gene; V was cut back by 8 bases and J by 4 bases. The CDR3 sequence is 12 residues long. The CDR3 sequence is CASGQGRYEQYF. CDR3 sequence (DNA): TGTGCCAGCGGACAGGGTCGATACGAGCAGTACTTC.

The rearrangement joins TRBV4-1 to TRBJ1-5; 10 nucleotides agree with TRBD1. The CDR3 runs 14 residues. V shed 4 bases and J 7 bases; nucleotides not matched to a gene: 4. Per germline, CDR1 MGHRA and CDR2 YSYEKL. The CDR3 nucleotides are TGCGCCAGCAGCCGACAGGGGGCAAAACAGCCCCAGCATTTT. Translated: CASSRQGAKQPQHF.

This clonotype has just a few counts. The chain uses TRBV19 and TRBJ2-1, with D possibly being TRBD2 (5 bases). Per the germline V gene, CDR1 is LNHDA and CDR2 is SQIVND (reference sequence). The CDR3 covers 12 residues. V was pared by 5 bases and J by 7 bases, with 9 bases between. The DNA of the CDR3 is TGTGCCAGTAGTTTCGGCGGGAATGAGCAGTTCTTC. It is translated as CASSFGGNEQFF.

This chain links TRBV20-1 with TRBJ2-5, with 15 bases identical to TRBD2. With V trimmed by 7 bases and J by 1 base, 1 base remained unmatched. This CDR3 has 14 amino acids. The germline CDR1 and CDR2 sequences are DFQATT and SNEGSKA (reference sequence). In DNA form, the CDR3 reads TGCAGTGGGACTAGCGGGAGGGCCCAAGAGACCCAGTACTTC. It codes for CSGTSGRAQETQYF.

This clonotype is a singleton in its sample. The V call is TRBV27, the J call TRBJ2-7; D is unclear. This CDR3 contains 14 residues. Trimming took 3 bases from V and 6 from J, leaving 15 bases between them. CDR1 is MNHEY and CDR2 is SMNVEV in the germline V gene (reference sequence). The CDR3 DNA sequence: TGTGCCAGCAGTTTCGGGCAGGACCGAGGCGAGCAGTACTTC. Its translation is CASSFGQDRGEQYF.

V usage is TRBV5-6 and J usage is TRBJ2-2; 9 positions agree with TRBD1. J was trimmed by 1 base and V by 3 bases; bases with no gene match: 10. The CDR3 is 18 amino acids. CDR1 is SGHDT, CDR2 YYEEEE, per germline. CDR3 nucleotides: TGTGCCAGCAGCTCTACTTGGGGACAGGGCGGGAACACCGGGGAGCTGTTTTTT. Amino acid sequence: CASSSTWGQGGNTGELFF.

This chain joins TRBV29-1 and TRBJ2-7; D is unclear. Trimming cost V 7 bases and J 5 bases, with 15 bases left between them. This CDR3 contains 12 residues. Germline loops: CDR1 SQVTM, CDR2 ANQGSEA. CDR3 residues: CSAGVVGHEQYF. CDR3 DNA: TGCAGCGCTGGGGTAGTTGGCCACGAGCAGTACTTC.

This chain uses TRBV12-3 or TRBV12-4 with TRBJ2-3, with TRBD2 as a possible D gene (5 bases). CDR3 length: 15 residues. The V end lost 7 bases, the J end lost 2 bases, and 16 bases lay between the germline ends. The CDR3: CASTPGSGHTDTQYF. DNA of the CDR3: TGTGCCAGCACCCCGGGGAGTGGGCACACAGATACGCAGTATTTT.

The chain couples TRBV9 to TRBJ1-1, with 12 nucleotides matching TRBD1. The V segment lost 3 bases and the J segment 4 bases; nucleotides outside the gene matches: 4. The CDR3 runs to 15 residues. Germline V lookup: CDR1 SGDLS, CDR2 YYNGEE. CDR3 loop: CASSGDRGQVTEAFF. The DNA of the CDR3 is TGTGCCAGCAGCGGGGACAGGGGGCAGGTCACTGAAGCTTTCTTT.

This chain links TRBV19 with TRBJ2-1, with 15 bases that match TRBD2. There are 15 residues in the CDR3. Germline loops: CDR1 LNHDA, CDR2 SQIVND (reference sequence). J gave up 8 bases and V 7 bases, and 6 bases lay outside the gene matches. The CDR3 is CASTLGLAGGHEQFF. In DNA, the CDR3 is TGTGCCAGTACCTTGGGACTAGCGGGAGGCCATGAGCAGTTCTTC.

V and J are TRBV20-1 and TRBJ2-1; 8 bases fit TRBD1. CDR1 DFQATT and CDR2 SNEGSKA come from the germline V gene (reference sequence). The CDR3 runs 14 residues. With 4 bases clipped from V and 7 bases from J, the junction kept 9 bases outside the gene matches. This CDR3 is CSANRDRSWNEQFF. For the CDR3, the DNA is TGCAGTGCTAACCGGGACAGGTCTTGGAATGAGCAGTTCTTC.

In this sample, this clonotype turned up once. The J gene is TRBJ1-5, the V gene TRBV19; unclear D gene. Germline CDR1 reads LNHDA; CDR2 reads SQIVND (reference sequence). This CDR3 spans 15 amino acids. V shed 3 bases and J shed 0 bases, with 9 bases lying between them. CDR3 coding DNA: TGTGCCAGTAGTATCGGAGTGTATAGCAATCAGCCCCAGCATTTT. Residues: CASSIGVYSNQPQHF.

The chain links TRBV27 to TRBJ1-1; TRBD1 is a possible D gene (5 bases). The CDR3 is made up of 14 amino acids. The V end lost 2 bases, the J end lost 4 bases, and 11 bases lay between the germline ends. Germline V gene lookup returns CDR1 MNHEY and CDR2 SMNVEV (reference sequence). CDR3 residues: CASSLRGVITEAFF. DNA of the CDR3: TGTGCCAGCAGTTTAAGGGGCGTGATCACTGAAGCTTTCTTT.

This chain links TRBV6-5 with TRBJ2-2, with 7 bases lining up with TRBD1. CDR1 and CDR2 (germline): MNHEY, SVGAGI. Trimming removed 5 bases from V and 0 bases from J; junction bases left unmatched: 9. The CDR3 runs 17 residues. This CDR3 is CASSTPGTASNTGELFF. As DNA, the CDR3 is TGTGCCAGCAGTACTCCCGGGACAGCCTCGAACACCGGGGAGCTGTTTTTT.

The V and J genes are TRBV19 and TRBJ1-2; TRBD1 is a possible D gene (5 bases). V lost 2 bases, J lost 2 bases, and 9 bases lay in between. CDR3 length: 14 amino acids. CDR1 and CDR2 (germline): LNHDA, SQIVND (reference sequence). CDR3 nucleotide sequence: TGTGCCAGTAGTATAACAGGATTGAACTATGGCTACACCTTC. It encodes CASSITGLNYGYTF.

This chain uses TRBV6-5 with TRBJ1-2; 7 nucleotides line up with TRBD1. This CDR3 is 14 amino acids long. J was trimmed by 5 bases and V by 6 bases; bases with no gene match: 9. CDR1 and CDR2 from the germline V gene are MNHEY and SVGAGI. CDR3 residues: CASSRRDSLYGYTF. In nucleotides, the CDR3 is TGTGCCAGCAGCCGGCGGGACAGTCTATATGGCTACACCTTC.

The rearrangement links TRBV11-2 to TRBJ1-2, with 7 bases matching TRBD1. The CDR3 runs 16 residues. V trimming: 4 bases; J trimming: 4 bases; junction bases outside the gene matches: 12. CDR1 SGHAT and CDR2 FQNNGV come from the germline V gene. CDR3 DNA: TGTGCCAGCAGCTCCATACGGGGACAGACCGTCTATGGCTACACCTTC. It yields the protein CASSSIRGQTVYGYTF.

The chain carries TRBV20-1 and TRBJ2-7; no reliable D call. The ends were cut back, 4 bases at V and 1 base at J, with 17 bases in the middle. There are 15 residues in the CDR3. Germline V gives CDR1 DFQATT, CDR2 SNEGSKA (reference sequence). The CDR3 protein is CSATQNDGTSYEQYF. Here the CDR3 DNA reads TGCAGTGCTACGCAAAACGACGGAACGTCCTACGAGCAGTACTTC.

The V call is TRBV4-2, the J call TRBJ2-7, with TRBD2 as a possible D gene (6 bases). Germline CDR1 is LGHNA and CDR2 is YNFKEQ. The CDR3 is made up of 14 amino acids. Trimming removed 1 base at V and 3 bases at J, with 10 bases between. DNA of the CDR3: TGTGCCAGCAGCCAAGGCGGGGAAGACTACGAGCAGTACTTC. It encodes CASSQGGEDYEQYF.